This passage covers 11 T cell receptor beta chains from one sample sequenced in a study of PD-1 blockade in classical Hodgkin lymphoma. Produced via immunoSEQ multiplex PCR; TCRdb's table is partial and in-frame only. This table has 100,000 to 120,000 clones, more than 70% appearing once. The time point: cycle 4 day 1 (C4D1), after 6 weeks of nivolumab. Each and every patient relapsed after autologous stem cell transplantation, and patients got differing brentuximab vedotin exposure. This sample comprised peripheral blood mononuclear cells (PBMCs), obtained before the fourth cycle of nivolumab. The receptor source for this set is a human donor with classical Hodgkin lymphoma.

This chain uses TRBV30 with TRBJ2-7, with a tentative D call TRBD2 (6 bases). Per germline, CDR1 GTSNPN and CDR2 SVGIG (reference sequence). The CDR3 consists of 14 residues. V shed 3 bases and J shed 4 bases, with 16 bases lying between them. This chain's CDR3 is CAWSNWGLQYEQYF. The CDR3 nucleotides are TGTGCCTGGAGCAATTGGGGACTGCAGTACGAGCAGTACTTC.

This clone was detected only once. The genes are TRBV4-1 and TRBJ2-1; D may be TRBD1 (6 bases). V was clipped by 3 bases and J by 3 bases, with 18 bases between them. The germline gives CDR1 MGHRA, CDR2 YSYEKL. This CDR3 has 17 amino acids. As DNA, the CDR3 is TGCGCCAGCAGCCAGGGGGCCCTGCCCAGACGCTACAATGAGCAGTTCTTC. Protein product: CASSQGALPRRYNEQFF.

Here the CDR3 reads CASGTAYGYTF. The CDR3 DNA sequence: TGTGCCAGCGGGACAGCCTATGGCTACACCTTC. The chain employs TRBV7-2 and TRBJ1-2; 7 bases agree with TRBD1. Germline-derived CDR1 and CDR2 are SGHTA and FQGNSA. Trimming at V came to 8 bases and at J to 4 bases, leaving 1 base not matched to a gene. This CDR3 contains 11 residues.

This sequence joins TRBV7-2 and TRBJ2-4, with 12 bases lining up with TRBD2. Germline CDR1 reads SGHTA; CDR2 reads FQGNSA. The V and J ends lost 1 base and 3 bases, in that order; junction bases with no gene match: 4. This CDR3 has 17 residues. CDR3 loop: CASSLGGLAGHKNIQYF. In DNA, the CDR3 is TGTGCCAGCAGCTTAGGGGGACTAGCGGGCCACAAAAACATTCAGTACTTC. Drawing the rest from reference TRBV7-2 and TRBJ2-4, the complete variable domain is GAGVSQSPSNKVTEKGKDVELRCDPISGHTALYWYRQSLGQGLEFLIYFQGNSAPDKSGLPSDRFSAERTGGSVSTLTIQRTQQEDSAVYLCASSLGGLAGHKNIQYFGAGTRLSVL.

This chain connects TRBV5-1 to TRBJ2-7; 7 bases are shared with TRBD2. The length of the CDR3 is 18 residues. CDR1 is SGHRS, CDR2 YFSETQ, per germline. J lost 3 bases, V lost 1 base, and 16 bases had no gene match. DNA of the CDR3: TGCGCCAGCAGCTTGACCCCACGGAGGCTAGCGGACCACTACGAGCAGTACTTC. Amino acids: CASSLTPRRLADHYEQYF.

The V gene is TRBV27, the J gene TRBJ2-2; the D is unclear. With 6 bases removed from V and 6 bases from J, the gap between germline ends came to 14 bases. CDR3 length: 14 amino acids. CDR1 and CDR2 from the germline V gene are MNHEY and SMNVEV (reference sequence). The CDR3 DNA reads TGTGCCAGCAGGGGTCCCAGGTACGCCGGGGAGCTGTTTTTT. Protein sequence: CASRGPRYAGELFF.

V is TRBV27 and J is TRBJ2-2; D may be TRBD1 or TRBD2 (6 bases each). CDR1 and CDR2 from the germline V gene are MNHEY and SMNVEV (reference sequence). This CDR3 comprises 15 residues. V was pared by 2 bases and J by 3 bases, with 10 bases between. This CDR3 is CASSLEGGYTGELFF. In DNA, the CDR3 is TGTGCCAGCAGTTTAGAGGGGGGCTACACCGGGGAGCTGTTTTTT.

The V call is TRBV9, the J call TRBJ1-3; weak D call: TRBD1 (6 bases). Germline assignment: CDR1 SGDLS and CDR2 YYNGEE. Trimming pared 1 base from V and 4 bases from J, leaving 15 bases between. The CDR3 is 16 residues long. Written as DNA, the CDR3 is TGTGCCAGCAGCGTAAACCCGCCAGGGGCCGGAAACACCATATATTTT. As protein: CASSVNPPGAGNTIYF.

The rearrangement uses TRBV21-1 and TRBJ2-1; TRBD2 was called by the table and not checked on the DNA. TRBV21-1 is given as a pseudogene. The length of the CDR3 is 16 residues. The CDR3 DNA sequence: TGTGCCAGCAGCAACGCGGGAGGGCCTTCCTACAATGAGCAGTTCTTC. It encodes CASSNAGGPSYNEQFF.

The chain has TRBV7-2 and TRBJ2-1; TRBD2 matches at 7 bases. The germline V gene has CDR1 SGHTA and CDR2 FQGNSA. CDR3 length: 15 amino acids. The V and J ends lost 1 base and 4 bases, in that order; junction bases with no gene match: 4. CDR3 sequence: CASSLGDYQYNEQFF. CDR3 coding DNA: TGTGCCAGCAGCTTAGGGGACTACCAATACAATGAGCAGTTCTTC.

V and J are TRBV27 and TRBJ2-5; D not resolved. The CDR3 consists of 14 residues. CDR1 MNHEY and CDR2 SMNVEV come from the germline V gene (reference sequence). The germline V and J ends were trimmed by 5 bases and 2 bases, with 12 bases remaining between them. The CDR3 DNA reads as TGTGCCAGCAGTCACCGGGCGGAGCAAGAGACCCAGTACTTC. This gives the protein CASSHRAEQETQYF.